The entry that follows covers one T cell receptor beta chain sequence. By how much of the sample it makes up, this clone is medium-sized (0.01 to 0.1%). Its antigen is still unknown. No qualities accompany the bases; no much larger clone lies one base away. None of the patients had been given any treatment before thyroid surgery. Patient clinical samples collected from about 2011 to 2018 were retrospectively analysed using T-cell receptor beta sequencing. These data belong to a study of metastatic and nonmetastatic thyroid tumors (TCRdb year 2020). Describing the broader study: Repertoires from peripheral blood and from tumor or nodule tissue samples of malignant and benign thyroid patients were compared.

General findings and caveats noted by the study authors: In both blood and tumor samples, malignant tumors were reported to have significantly higher TCR beta diversity than benign nodules.

CDR1 and CDR2 (DFQATT, SNEGSKA) derive from the germline V gene (reference sequence). Here V drops 6 bases and J drops 4 bases, and the junction holds 11 bases not matched to any gene. Including the terminal cysteine and phenylalanine, the CDR3 comprises 15 residues. Only CDR3 DNA remains: 45 bases, in frame from the first base. Receptor amplification or capture employed PCR. The instrument given in TCRdb is Illumina HiSeq 4000. The TCR beta-chain CDR3 region of each patient was profiled by high-throughput sequencing. Per the authors' processing: A classifier to discriminate distant-metastatic papillary thyroid cancer patients was built from CDR3 differences across clinicopathological groups. The Shannon index was used to measure repertoire diversity, and the Morisita-Horn index was used to measure how similar tumor and blood repertoires were. TCRdb reprocessing: public reads trimmed at Q25 with fastp, clones called with MiXCR, in-frame beta chains kept. The V and J calls were not made by the authors but by TCRdb's processing. Recorded for this sample are 6,600 or so clones; around 30% of them occurred a single time. Jointly, the top ten make up around two fifths of the sample.

The TCR was taken from a female donor with papillary thyroid cancer or a benign thyroid nodule (not recorded which). Some clones in this sample may be carry-over from other donors' samples. The sample taken for sequencing was tumor tissue. The chain joins TRBV20-1 to TRBJ2-3; TRBD1 aligns with 9 central bases. The CDR3 region reads CSARDDRGSPDTQYF. The base sequence is TGCAGTGCGCGCGACGACAGGGGGTCGCCAGATACGCAGTATTTT.